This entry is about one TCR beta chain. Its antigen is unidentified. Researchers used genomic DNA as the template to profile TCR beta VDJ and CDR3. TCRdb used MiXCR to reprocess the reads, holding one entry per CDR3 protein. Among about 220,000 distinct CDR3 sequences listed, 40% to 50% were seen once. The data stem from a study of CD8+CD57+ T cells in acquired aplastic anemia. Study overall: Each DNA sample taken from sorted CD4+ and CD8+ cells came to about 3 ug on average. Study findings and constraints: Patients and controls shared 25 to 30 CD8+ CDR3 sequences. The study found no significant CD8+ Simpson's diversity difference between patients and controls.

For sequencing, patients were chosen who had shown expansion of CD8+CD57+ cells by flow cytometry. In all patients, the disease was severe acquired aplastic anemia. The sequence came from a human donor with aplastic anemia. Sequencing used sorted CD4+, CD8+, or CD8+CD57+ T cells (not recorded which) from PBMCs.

In DNA form, the CDR3 reads TGTGCCAGCAGCTCAGACCGACAAGAGACCCAGTACTTC. Translating gives CASSSDRQETQYF. The chain uses TRBV7-3 and TRBJ2-5; D remains ambiguous. This CDR3 region has 13 residues. The V end lost 4 bases, the J end lost 2 bases, and 8 bases lay between the germline ends. Germline V lookup: CDR1 SGHTA, CDR2 FQGTGA.